The present TCR beta chain was sequenced within a study of blood T cell repertoires in COVID-19. Clones were sequenced by immunoSEQ multiplex PCR, and TCRdb holds only the in-frame ones, with some missing. The top ten clones hold over 8% of a sample with roughly 250,000 clones, about four fifths of them seen once. The CDR3 covers 13 residues. V lost 0 bases, J lost 4 bases, and 7 bases lay in between. Germline V gene sequence: CDR1 GTSNPN, CDR2 SVGIG (reference sequence). This receptor was obtained from a woman of 80 years or more with acute or convalescent COVID-19. Sequences were obtained from peripheral blood. The chain links TRBV30 to TRBJ1-3; D ambiguous. This chain's CDR3 is CAWSVRNGNTIYF. As DNA, the CDR3 is TGTGCCTGGAGTGTCAGGAACGGAAACACCATATATTTT. The whole variable domain, remainder taken from reference TRBV30 and TRBJ1-3, is SQTIHQWPATLVQPVGSPLSLECTVEGTSNPNLYWYRQAAGRGLQLLFYSVGIGQISSEVPQNLSASRPQDRQFILSSKKLLLSDSGFYLCAWSVRNGNTIYFGEGSWLTVV.